Below are 20 T cell receptor beta chains sequenced from a single sample in a study of cytomegalovirus exposure and HLA in healthy donors. The primer mix had 60 Vbeta and 13 Jbeta primers. The assay was immunoSEQ multiplex PCR, and TCRdb's table has in-frame clones only and misses some. This sample has approximately 150,000 clones; less than 85% occur once, and the top ten carry around 4%. Material: PBMCs. The receptors stem from a man aged 40-50 years in good health and CMV-seronegative.

The chain couples TRBV5-1 to TRBJ1-6; possibly TRBD1 for D (5 bases). Trimming removed 2 bases from V and 9 bases from J, with 21 bases in between. CDR3 length: 17 residues. Germline values: CDR1 SGHRS, CDR2 YFSETQ. CDR3 region: CASSFGAPPSIGSPLHF. Here the CDR3 DNA reads TGCGCCAGCAGCTTTGGGGCCCCTCCAAGTATAGGTTCACCCCTCCACTTT.

This clone occurred a few times. The chain is built from TRBV7-9 and TRBJ2-2; 10 bases are shared with TRBD2. Looked up from germline, CDR1 is SEHNR and CDR2 is FQNEAQ (reference sequence). This CDR3 has 15 residues. Trimming cost V 6 bases and J 2 bases; bases outside gene matches: 3. The CDR3 region is CASSWTSGNTGELFF. The CDR3 DNA follows: TGTGCCAGCAGTTGGACTAGCGGAAACACCGGGGAGCTGTTTTTT.

The V gene is TRBV28, the J gene TRBJ2-2; D uncertain. V was clipped by 5 bases and J by 0 bases, with 7 bases between them. The CDR3 loop spans 14 amino acids. Germline V gives CDR1 MDHEN, CDR2 SYDVKM. The CDR3 nucleotides are TGTGCCAGCAGTCCCCCATCGAACACCGGGGAGCTGTTTTTT. This gives the protein CASSPPSNTGELFF. Using reference TRBV28 and TRBJ2-2 for the parts outside the CDR3, the full variable domain is DVKVTQSSRYLVKRTGEKVFLECVQDMDHENMFWYRQDPGLGLRLIYFSYDVKMKEKGDIPEGYSVSREKKERFSLILESASTNQTSMYLCASSPPSNTGELFFGEGSRLTVL.

This chain joins TRBV9 and TRBJ2-7; 8 bases fit TRBD1. Trimming cost V 2 bases and J 2 bases; bases outside gene matches: 6. The V gene's germline CDR1 is SGDLS and CDR2 YYNGEE. This CDR3 region has 15 residues. CDR3 nucleotide sequence: TGTGCCAGCAGCGTCTCCGGGACAGGCCCCTACGAGCAGTACTTC. Protein product: CASSVSGTGPYEQYF. Full variable domain (missing parts from reference TRBV9 and TRBJ2-7): DSGVTQTPKHLITATGQRVTLRCSPRSGDLSVYWYQQSLDQGLQFLIQYYNGEERAKGNILERFSAQQFPDLHSELNLSSLELGDSALYFCASSVSGTGPYEQYFGPGTRLTVT.

The CDR3 bases are TGTGCCAGCAGCTTAGTAAGGAGGCTGGACAGGGCCTCTGGGGCCAACGTCCTGACTTTC. Translation: CASSLVRRLDRASGANVLTF. The chain has TRBV7-8 and TRBJ2-6, with 8 bases matching TRBD1. The CDR3 has 20 amino acids. V trimming: 1 base; J trimming: 0 bases; junction bases outside the gene matches: 11. Germline assignment: CDR1 SGHVS and CDR2 FQNEAQ. The full variable domain, completed using reference TRBV7-8 and TRBJ2-6, is GAGVSQSPRYKVAKRGQDVALRCDPISGHVSLFWYQQALGQGPEFLTYFQNEAQLDKSGLPSDRFFAERPEGSVSTLKIQRTQQEDSAVYLCASSLVRRLDRASGANVLTFGAGSRLTVL.

There are many counts of this clone. CDR3 protein: CASSPGQGSEKLFF. The CDR3 region has the DNA TGTGCCAGCAGCCCCGGACAGGGGAGTGAAAAACTGTTTTTT. The rearrangement links TRBV4-2 to TRBJ1-4; TRBD1 matches at 9 bases. The CDR3 runs 14 residues. Unmatched junction bases numbered 4, after V lost 4 bases and J lost 7 bases. The germline CDR1 and CDR2 sequences are LGHNA and YNFKEQ.

The chain combines TRBV9 with TRBJ2-7; D is unclear. V gave up 0 bases and J gave up 0 bases, with 10 bases separating them. CDR1 and CDR2 (germline): SGDLS, YYNGEE. This CDR3 spans 15 amino acids. This CDR3 reads CASSVAVASSYEQYF. CDR3 in DNA: TGTGCCAGCAGCGTAGCGGTTGCAAGCTCCTACGAGCAGTACTTC. Looking up the rest from reference TRBV9 and TRBJ2-7 gives the full variable domain: DSGVTQTPKHLITATGQRVTLRCSPRSGDLSVYWYQQSLDQGLQFLIQYYNGEERAKGNILERFSAQQFPDLHSELNLSSLELGDSALYFCASSVAVASSYEQYFGPGTRLTVT.

V and J are TRBV5-8 and TRBJ2-7, with D possibly being TRBD2 (6 bases). The CDR3 contains 15 residues. The ends were cut back, 7 bases at V and 0 bases at J, with 17 bases in the middle. The germline CDR1 and CDR2 sequences are SGHTS and YDEGEE. The CDR3 is CASGTFRDFSYEQYF. The CDR3 nucleotides are TGTGCCAGCGGGACCTTCCGGGACTTCTCCTACGAGCAGTACTTC.

The chain couples TRBV7-3 to TRBJ2-3; tentatively, D is TRBD2 (6 bases). Looked up from germline, CDR1 is SGHTA and CDR2 is FQGTGA. The CDR3 sequence is 13 residues long. Trimming took off 4 bases at V and 6 bases at J, with 11 bases between the two ends. The CDR3 coding sequence is TGTGCCAGCAGCTCCACCGGAGGGGATACGCAGTATTTT. Translation: CASSSTGGDTQYF.

On this clone itself: One end of the junction is discordant with germline, which a read error may explain. The chain has TRBV30 and TRBJ2-5; 10 nucleotides agree with TRBD2. Germline values: CDR1 GTSNPN, CDR2 SVGIG (reference sequence). The CDR3 length is 16 residues. The CDR3 nucleotides read TGTGCCTGGAGTAGGGCTAGCGGGGGCCTCCAAGTGACCCAGTACTTC. Encoded protein: CAWSRASGGLQVTQYF.

The genes are TRBV5-1 and TRBJ2-5, with D possibly TRBD2 on 7 matching bases. The CDR3 loop spans 14 amino acids. Germline loops: CDR1 SGHRS, CDR2 YFSETQ. V lost 2 bases to trimming and J lost 4 bases, with 12 bases between them. CDR3 region: CASSFGGGAETQYF. CDR3 nucleotide sequence: TGCGCCAGCAGCTTCGGTGGGGGGGCAGAGACCCAGTACTTC.

J is TRBJ2-7 and V is TRBV5-1; 8 bases match TRBD2. The junction had 13 bases not matched to a gene; V was cut back by 4 bases and J by 7 bases. The CDR3 covers 15 residues. The V gene's germline CDR1 is SGHRS and CDR2 YFSETQ. CDR3 bases: TGCGCCAGCAGCCAACGGCCTAGCGGGCTCGGGGAGCAGTACTTC. Encoded protein: CASSQRPSGLGEQYF.

CDR3 nucleotide sequence: TGTGCCAGCAGCTTTTTGGGGGCCTCCACAGATACGCAGTATTTT. It specifies CASSFLGASTDTQYF. V and J are TRBV7-3 and TRBJ2-3, with a tentative D call TRBD1 (6 bases). The CDR3 covers 15 residues. V was cut by 3 bases and J by 2 bases, with 12 bases left in between. Per germline, CDR1 SGHTA and CDR2 FQGTGA.

The chain joins TRBV2 to TRBJ2-7; D gene uncertain. This CDR3 is built from 14 residues. V gave up 0 bases and J gave up 3 bases, with 9 bases separating them. Germline assignment: CDR1 SNHLY and CDR2 FYNNEI. The CDR3 coding sequence is TGTGCCAGCAGTGAAGCGACACGGTTCTACGAGCAGTACTTC. It is translated as CASSEATRFYEQYF.

V gene TRBV29-1 combines with J gene TRBJ1-2, with D uncertain. The CDR3 loop spans 11 amino acids. Deletions cut 3 bases from V and 3 bases from J, with 5 bases between. The germline V gene encodes CDR1 SQVTM and CDR2 ANQGSEA. CDR3 residues: CSVDSDYGYTF. DNA of the CDR3: TGCAGCGTTGATTCTGACTATGGCTACACCTTC. Based on the CDR3 plus reference TRBV29-1 and TRBJ1-2, the full variable domain is SAVISQKPSRDICQRGTSLTIQCQVDSQVTMMFWYRQQPGQSLTLIATANQGSEATYESGFVIDKFPISRPNLTFSTLTVSNMSPEDSSIYLCSVDSDYGYTFGSGTRLTVV.

The chain uses TRBV5-6 and TRBJ2-4, with TRBD2 identical over 7 bases. CDR1 and CDR2 from the germline V gene are SGHDT and YYEEEE. J gave up 0 bases and V 2 bases, and 8 bases lay outside the gene matches. CDR3 size: 17 residues. Here the CDR3 reads CASSFKRAGLAKNIQYF. The CDR3 bases are TGTGCCAGCAGCTTTAAAAGAGCGGGGCTAGCCAAAAACATTCAGTACTTC.

CDR3 residues: CASSLGGNYGYTF. Written as DNA, the CDR3 is TGTGCCAGCAGTTTAGGCGGGAACTATGGCTACACCTTC. The chain combines TRBV27 with TRBJ1-2; D not resolved. CDR3 length: 13 amino acids. Trimming took off 2 bases at V and 2 bases at J, with 6 bases between the two ends. The germline V gene has CDR1 MNHEY and CDR2 SMNVEV (reference sequence).

This rearrangement joins TRBV7-6 to TRBJ2-3, with unresolved D. This CDR3 contains 14 residues. The germline V gene has CDR1 SGHVS and CDR2 FNYEAQ. V was trimmed by 1 base and J by 4 bases, leaving 9 bases between them. CDR3 sequence: CASSLGRSPDTQYF. In nucleotides, the CDR3 is TGTGCCAGCAGCTTAGGTCGGTCTCCAGATACGCAGTATTTT.

For the CDR3, the DNA is TGTGCCGCCCAGCGTGGGGGCGTGCGGTATGGTACGCAGTATTTT. Translating it yields CAAQRGGVRYGTQYF. This chain connects TRBV6-1 to TRBJ2-3; a weak D match, TRBD1 (6 bases). The germline V gene has CDR1 MNHNS and CDR2 SASEGT. There are 15 residues in the CDR3. V was pared by 11 bases and J by 8 bases, with 26 bases between.

The chain carries TRBV5-8 and TRBJ2-5; D perhaps matches TRBD1 (5 bases). Germline assignment: CDR1 SGHTS and CDR2 YDEGEE. This CDR3 contains 14 residues. V shed 0 bases and J shed 3 bases, with 9 bases lying between them. The DNA of the CDR3 is TGTGCCAGCAGCTTGGTCGCAGGGAAAGAGACCCAGTACTTC. It encodes CASSLVAGKETQYF.